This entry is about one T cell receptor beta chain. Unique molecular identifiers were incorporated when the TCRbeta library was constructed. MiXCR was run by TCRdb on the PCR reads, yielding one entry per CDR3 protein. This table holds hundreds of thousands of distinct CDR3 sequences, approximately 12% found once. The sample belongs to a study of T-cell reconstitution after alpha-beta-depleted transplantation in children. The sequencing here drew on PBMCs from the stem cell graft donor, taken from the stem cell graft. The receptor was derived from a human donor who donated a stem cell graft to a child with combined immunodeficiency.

The CDR3 DNA follows: TGCGCCAGCAGCTTGGCTCCTAACTCCTACGAGCAGTACTTC. It specifies CASSLAPNSYEQYF. J is TRBJ2-7 and V is TRBV5-1; D ambiguous. Germline-derived CDR1 and CDR2 are SGHRS and YFSETQ. CDR3 length equals 14 residues. The V and J ends lost 0 bases and 0 bases respectively, with 7 bases between them.